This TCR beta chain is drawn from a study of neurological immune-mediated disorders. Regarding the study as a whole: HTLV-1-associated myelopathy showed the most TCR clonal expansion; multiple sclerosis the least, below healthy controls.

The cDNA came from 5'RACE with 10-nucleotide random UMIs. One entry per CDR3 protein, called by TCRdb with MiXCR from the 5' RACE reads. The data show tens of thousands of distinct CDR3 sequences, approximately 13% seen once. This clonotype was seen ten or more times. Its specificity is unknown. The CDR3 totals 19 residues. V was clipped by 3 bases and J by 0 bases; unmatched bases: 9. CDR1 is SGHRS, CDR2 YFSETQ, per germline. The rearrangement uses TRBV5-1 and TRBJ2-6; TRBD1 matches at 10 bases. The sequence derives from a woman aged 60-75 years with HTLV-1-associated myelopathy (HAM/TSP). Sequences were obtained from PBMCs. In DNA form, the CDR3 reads TGCGCCAGCAGCTGGACAGGGGGGATCTTGGGCTCTGGGGCCAACGTCCTGACTTTC. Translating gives CASSWTGGILGSGANVLTF.